A selection of T cell receptor beta chains follows, all from one sample in a study of blood T cell repertoires in COVID-19. Only in-frame clones appear in the TCRdb table, and some are missing; sequencing was by immunoSEQ multiplex PCR. Here the sample spans about 430,000 clones, around 90% being singletons. The material sequenced was peripheral blood. These receptors were taken from a man younger than 35 with COVID-19, enrolled during active disease. CDR3s include the opening cysteine and the closing phenylalanine or tryptophan. Fields, in order: clone size, V gene, J gene, D gene, CDR3 protein, CDR3 DNA. A D gene is named only where the DNA matches it firmly. Clone size is stated in some rows and not others, as once, few, many or a class when expanded.

clone size: once
V gene: TRBV7-8
J gene: TRBJ2-3
D gene: TRBD2
CDR3 protein: CASRQTSGSGYTQYF
CDR3 DNA: TGTGCCAGCAGGCAAACTAGCGGGAGCGGTTATACGCAGTATTTT

clone size: NA
V gene: TRBV6-2/TRBV6-3
J gene: TRBJ2-1
D gene: NA
CDR3 protein: CASSDRLGLGMNNEQFF
CDR3 DNA: TGTGCCAGCAGTGACAGGTTAGGGTTGGGGATGAACAATGAGCAGTTCTTC

clone size: once
V gene: TRBV4-2
J gene: TRBJ1-2
D gene: NA
CDR3 protein: CASSQEQGFYGYTF
CDR3 DNA: TGTGCCAGCAGCCAAGAGCAGGGCTTCTATGGCTACACCTTC

clone size: NA
V gene: TRBV6-1
J gene: TRBJ1-5
D gene: NA
CDR3 protein: CASSDDRPHLYSNQPQHF
CDR3 DNA: TGTGCCAGCAGTGACGACAGGCCCCACCTGTATAGCAATCAGCCCCAGCATTTT

clone size: once
V gene: TRBV19
J gene: TRBJ1-2
D gene: NA
CDR3 protein: CASSPLGAGGYTF
CDR3 DNA: TGTGCCAGTAGTCCCCTGGGGGCTGGTGGCTACACCTTC

clone size: NA
V gene: TRBV6-2/TRBV6-3
J gene: TRBJ1-1
D gene: NA
CDR3 protein: CASSLGGRQNTEAFF
CDR3 DNA: TGTGCCAGCAGTCTAGGGGGACGGCAGAACACTGAAGCTTTCTTT

clone size: NA
V gene: TRBV4-1
J gene: TRBJ2-2
D gene: NA
CDR3 protein: CASSQGHLTGELFF
CDR3 DNA: TGCGCCAGCAGCCAAGGGCACCTTACCGGGGAGCTGTTTTTT

clone size: NA
V gene: TRBV29-1
J gene: TRBJ2-7
D gene: NA
CDR3 protein: CSVVLDRSPLGEQYF
CDR3 DNA: TGCAGCGTCGTACTTGACAGAAGTCCCCTCGGCGAGCAGTACTTC

clone size: NA
V gene: TRBV20-1
J gene: TRBJ2-1
D gene: NA
CDR3 protein: CSASPSYEQFF
CDR3 DNA: TGCAGTGCTAGTCCGAGCTATGAGCAGTTCTTC

clone size: NA
V gene: TRBV19
J gene: TRBJ1-4
D gene: NA
CDR3 protein: CASKEGITNEKLFF
CDR3 DNA: TGTGCCAGTAAAGAGGGTATTACTAATGAAAAACTGTTTTTT

clone size: NA
V gene: TRBV3-1/TRBV3-2
J gene: TRBJ2-7
D gene: NA
CDR3 protein: CASSQGARNEQYF
CDR3 DNA: TGTGCCAGCAGCCAGGGGGCGAGGAACGAGCAGTACTTC

clone size: NA
V gene: TRBV10-3
J gene: TRBJ2-3
D gene: NA
CDR3 protein: CAINAAETDTQYF
CDR3 DNA: TGTGCCATCAACGCAGCGGAAACAGATACGCAGTATTTT

clone size: NA
V gene: TRBV7-2
J gene: TRBJ2-7
D gene: NA
CDR3 protein: CASSLTGRWVSYEQYF
CDR3 DNA: TGTGCCAGCAGCCTAACAGGGCGGTGGGTCTCCTACGAGCAGTACTTC

clone size: NA
V gene: TRBV27
J gene: TRBJ2-2
D gene: NA
CDR3 protein: CASSLTDTGELFF
CDR3 DNA: TGTGCCAGCAGTTTAACGGACACCGGGGAGCTGTTTTTT

clone size: NA
V gene: TRBV19
J gene: TRBJ1-1
D gene: NA
CDR3 protein: CASRTVQNTEAFF
CDR3 DNA: TGTGCCAGTAGGACAGTACAGAACACTGAAGCTTTCTTT

clone size: NA
V gene: TRBV12-3/TRBV12-4
J gene: TRBJ2-1
D gene: NA
CDR3 protein: CASSFQDYNEQFF
CDR3 DNA: TGTGCCAGCAGTTTTCAGGACTATAATGAGCAGTTCTTC

clone size: NA
V gene: TRBV4-1
J gene: TRBJ2-2
D gene: NA
CDR3 protein: CASSQIFLDTNTGELFF
CDR3 DNA: TGCGCCAGCAGCCAGATTTTCCTGGACACCAACACCGGGGAGCTGTTTTTT

clone size: once
V gene: TRBV7-9
J gene: TRBJ1-4
D gene: TRBD1
CDR3 protein: CASSDPGGANEKLFF
CDR3 DNA: TGTGCCAGCAGCGACCCAGGGGGAGCTAATGAAAAACTGTTTTTT

clone size: NA
V gene: TRBV4-1
J gene: TRBJ2-7
D gene: NA
CDR3 protein: CASSQGLIYEQYF
CDR3 DNA: TGCGCCAGCAGCCAAGGACTAATCTACGAGCAGTACTTC

clone size: NA
V gene: TRBV12-3/TRBV12-4
J gene: TRBJ2-3
D gene: NA
CDR3 protein: CASSPGDTQYF
CDR3 DNA: TGTGCCAGCAGCCCCGGGGATACGCAGTATTTT

clone size: NA
V gene: TRBV6-6
J gene: TRBJ1-2
D gene: TRBD1
CDR3 protein: CASSYQGAGDGYTF
CDR3 DNA: TGTGCCAGCAGTTACCAGGGGGCAGGGGATGGCTACACCTTC

clone size: NA
V gene: TRBV5-6
J gene: TRBJ2-5
D gene: NA
CDR3 protein: CASSLAPRGETQYF
CDR3 DNA: TGTGCCAGCAGCTTGGCACCTCGGGGAGAGACCCAGTACTTC

clone size: NA
V gene: TRBV15
J gene: TRBJ1-4
D gene: NA
CDR3 protein: CATSRSTASNEKLFF
CDR3 DNA: TGTGCCACCAGCAGATCGACAGCCTCTAATGAAAAACTGTTTTTT

clone size: NA
V gene: TRBV19
J gene: TRBJ2-5
D gene: NA
CDR3 protein: CASSTQPGALGAQYF
CDR3 DNA: TGTGCCAGTAGTACCCAACCGGGAGCCCTGGGGGCCCAGTACTTC

clone size: NA
V gene: TRBV5-1
J gene: TRBJ2-2
D gene: TRBD1
CDR3 protein: CASRFTGDTGELFF
CDR3 DNA: TGCGCCAGCAGGTTCACAGGGGACACCGGGGAGCTGTTTTTT

clone size: NA
V gene: TRBV2
J gene: TRBJ2-5
D gene: TRBD2
CDR3 protein: CASSSGYQETQYF
CDR3 DNA: TGTGCCAGTAGTAGCGGGTACCAAGAGACCCAGTACTTC

clone size: NA
V gene: TRBV23-1
J gene: TRBJ2-3
D gene: NA
CDR3 protein: CASTPRTILADTQYF
CDR3 DNA: TGCGCCAGCACCCCCCGGACAATCTTAGCAGATACGCAGTATTTT

clone size: NA
V gene: TRBV7-8
J gene: TRBJ2-2
D gene: NA
CDR3 protein: CASSFLGTAWELFF
CDR3 DNA: TGTGCCAGCAGCTTTTTGGGGACTGCCTGGGAGCTGTTTTTT

clone size: NA
V gene: TRBV2
J gene: TRBJ2-7
D gene: TRBD2
CDR3 protein: CASTGGGDYYEQYF
CDR3 DNA: TGTGCCAGCACGGGCGGGGGGGACTACTACGAGCAGTACTTC

clone size: NA
V gene: TRBV6-1
J gene: TRBJ1-6
D gene: TRBD1
CDR3 protein: CASSEAVRWTGQSPLHF
CDR3 DNA: TGTGCCAGCAGTGAAGCGGTTCGCTGGACAGGGCAATCACCCCTCCACTTT

clone size: NA
V gene: TRBV2
J gene: TRBJ1-5
D gene: NA
CDR3 protein: CASSEATGYRVQPQHF
CDR3 DNA: TGTGCCAGCAGTGAAGCAACAGGCTACCGTGTTCAGCCCCAGCATTTT

clone size: NA
V gene: TRBV2
J gene: TRBJ2-7
D gene: NA
CDR3 protein: CASTLGARPYEQYF
CDR3 DNA: TGTGCCAGCACGTTAGGGGCCCGACCTTACGAGCAGTACTTC

clone size: NA
V gene: TRBV5-1
J gene: TRBJ2-1
D gene: TRBD1
CDR3 protein: CASSLRQGAHNEQFF
CDR3 DNA: TGCGCCAGCAGCTTGAGACAGGGTGCGCACAATGAGCAGTTCTTC

clone size: NA
V gene: TRBV27
J gene: TRBJ2-1
D gene: NA
CDR3 protein: CASSLVQGFYNEQFF
CDR3 DNA: TGTGCCAGCAGTTTGGTCCAGGGGTTCTACAATGAGCAGTTCTTC

clone size: few
V gene: TRBV7-3
J gene: TRBJ2-7
D gene: TRBD2
CDR3 protein: CASSPTGGSGYEQYF
CDR3 DNA: TGTGCCAGCAGCCCAACGGGCGGGAGCGGGTACGAGCAGTACTTC

clone size: once
V gene: TRBV4-1
J gene: TRBJ1-1
D gene: NA
CDR3 protein: CASSQEWGVNTEAFF
CDR3 DNA: TGCGCCAGCAGCCAAGAGTGGGGAGTGAACACTGAAGCTTTCTTT

clone size: NA
V gene: TRBV28
J gene: TRBJ1-2
D gene: NA
CDR3 protein: CASLTRGPNYGYTF
CDR3 DNA: TGTGCCAGCTTGACCAGGGGACCGAACTATGGCTACACCTTC

clone size: NA
V gene: TRBV5-1
J gene: TRBJ2-7
D gene: TRBD2
CDR3 protein: CASSLGGGEQYF
CDR3 DNA: TGCGCCAGCAGCCTCGGCGGGGGCGAGCAGTACTTC

clone size: few
V gene: TRBV9
J gene: TRBJ1-6
D gene: NA
CDR3 protein: CASSASHQGDSPLHF
CDR3 DNA: TGTGCCAGCAGCGCTTCCCATCAGGGCGATTCACCCCTCCACTTT

clone size: NA
V gene: TRBV2
J gene: TRBJ2-5
D gene: TRBD2
CDR3 protein: CASRAGLAAETQYF
CDR3 DNA: TGTGCCAGCAGGGCGGGACTAGCAGCGGAGACCCAGTACTTC

clone size: NA
V gene: TRBV6-5
J gene: TRBJ1-2
D gene: NA
CDR3 protein: CASSYSRARDYGYTF
CDR3 DNA: TGTGCCAGCAGTTACTCGAGGGCGCGGGACTATGGCTACACCTTC